This TCR beta chain appears in the sequencing data of a study of early T cells in non-severe SARS-CoV-2 infection. Turning to the study itself: Alpha and beta chains were unpaired, from unsorted whole-blood bulk RNA.

This clonotype was seen a handful of times. From the 5' RACE reads, TCRdb called clonotypes with MiXCR, one entry per CDR3 protein. The table shows 57,000 or so distinct CDR3 sequences, with more than 10% occurring only once. This specimen consisted of whole blood, obtained at baseline. The receptor was isolated from an adult who was a healthcare worker with PCR-confirmed SARS-CoV-2 infection or an uninfected control (not recorded which). The donor label of this sample is uncertain.

The CDR3 is CASSLRGQGYNEQFF. DNA for the CDR3: TGTGCCAGCAGCTTAAGGGGACAGGGGTACAATGAGCAGTTCTTC. The rearrangement uses TRBV7-6 and TRBJ2-1; 10 positions match TRBD1. Trimming at V came to 2 bases and at J to 4 bases, leaving 2 bases not matched to a gene. The V gene's germline CDR1 is SGHVS and CDR2 FNYEAQ. The CDR3 spans 15 residues.